The next 20 T cell receptor beta chains were all read from a single sample in a study of human T cells and chemical hapten exposure. Sample time point: patch test 3, about 24 weeks after DPC sensitization. Treatment noted: therapeutic diphenylcyclopropenone sensitization with weekly scalp DPC. Each CDR3 protein is one row after TCRdb ran MiXCR on the RACE reads. The profile covers 70,000 or so distinct CDR3 sequences, with 11% appearing a single time and 1.4% taken by the ten largest. The source material was whole blood, sampled in connection with sensitization to the hapten diphenylcyclopropenone (DPC). The receptor set was obtained from a woman aged 45 to 65 with alopecia areata. Some clones in this sample may be carry-over from other donors' samples.

Only a few counts were recorded for this clonotype. The chain has TRBV6-5 and TRBJ1-4; the D gene is possibly TRBD1 (5 bases). Germline V CDR1 and CDR2: MNHEY, SVGAGI. The ends were cut back, 5 bases at V and 10 bases at J, with 17 bases in the middle. The CDR3 has 14 residues. The DNA for the CDR3 is TGTGCCAGCAGTCATCCCCGGGGGAACGGAAAACTGTTTTTT. Amino acid sequence: CASSHPRGNGKLFF.

This clonotype was counted at least ten times. For the CDR3, the DNA is TGTGCCAGCAGCCTCTCGACAGCTGCGAACACTGAAGCTTTCTTT. Its protein product is CASSLSTAANTEAFF. The chain is built from TRBV3-1 and TRBJ1-1; D possibly corresponds to TRBD1 (5 bases). The CDR3 loop spans 15 amino acids. Germline V gives CDR1 LGHDT, CDR2 YNNKEL (reference sequence). The V end lost 4 bases, the J end lost 1 base, and 13 bases lay between the germline ends.

This clonotype appeared a few times. The J gene is TRBJ2-5, the V gene TRBV4-3; perhaps TRBD1 as D (5 bases). V was shortened by 0 bases and J by 5 bases, with 10 bases between the two germline ends. The CDR3 length is 14 residues. Germline lookup yields CDR1 LGHNA and CDR2 YSLEER. CDR3: CASSQEWGSETQYF. CDR3 nucleotide sequence: TGCGCCAGCAGCCAAGAATGGGGCTCGGAGACCCAGTACTTC.

The J gene is TRBJ1-1, the V gene TRBV7-8, with a tentative D call TRBD1 (5 bases). V lost 5 bases, J lost 6 bases, and 13 bases lay in between. Per germline, CDR1 SGHVS and CDR2 FQNEAQ. The CDR3 is 13 amino acids. CDR3 protein: CASSTDGGSEAFF. CDR3 in DNA: TGTGCCAGCAGCACAGATGGGGGGTCTGAAGCTTTCTTT.

In its sample, this clonotype was seen a few times. This chain uses TRBV6-1 with TRBJ1-4; 8 positions match TRBD1. Germline values: CDR1 MNHNS, CDR2 SASEGT. The trim removed 7 bases at V and 4 bases at J, leaving 8 bases unmatched. The CDR3 is 15 residues long. CDR3 loop: CASIKRTGLNEKLFF. For the CDR3, the DNA is TGTGCCAGCATCAAGAGGACAGGGCTTAATGAAAAACTGTTTTTT.

V usage is TRBV27 and J usage is TRBJ2-7, with unresolved D. The CDR3 covers 13 residues. Trimming took off 4 bases at V and 2 bases at J, with 9 bases between the two ends. In germline, CDR1 is MNHEY, CDR2 SMNVEV (reference sequence). This chain's CDR3 is CASSSQSTYEQYF. CDR3 nucleotide sequence: TGTGCCAGCAGTTCACAGTCCACCTACGAGCAGTACTTC.

This clonotype has only a few counts. The rearrangement links TRBV6-2 or TRBV6-3 to TRBJ2-7; D possibly corresponds to TRBD2 (6 bases). The V gene lost 0 bases and the J gene lost 4 bases, with 19 bases spanning the gap. The germline V gene has CDR1 MNHEY and CDR2 SVGEGT. This CDR3 has 17 residues. DNA for the CDR3: TGTGCCAGCAGTTACTCATTTCGGAGGGTTCTGGATTACGAGCAGTACTTC. It codes for CASSYSFRRVLDYEQYF.

The chain links TRBV29-1 to TRBJ1-2, with D uncertain. The CDR3 runs 11 residues. Trimming removed 3 bases at V and 2 bases at J, with 4 bases between. CDR1 and CDR2 (germline): SQVTM, ANQGSEA. The CDR3 DNA is TGCAGCGTTGAGATAAACTATGGCTACACCTTC. Residues: CSVEINYGYTF.

This chain uses TRBV7-9 with TRBJ1-6; 7 bases are a match to TRBD1. V gave up 4 bases and J gave up 4 bases; unmatched junction bases: 4. CDR3 length: 15 amino acids. In germline, CDR1 is SEHNR, CDR2 FQNEAQ (reference sequence). CDR3 sequence: CASSSRDSYNSPLHF. The DNA for the CDR3 is TGTGCCAGCAGCTCTCGGGACAGTTATAATTCACCCCTCCACTTT.

Only a few counts were recorded for this clonotype. The chain links TRBV4-2 to TRBJ1-2; D not resolved. Germline V gene data show CDR1 as LGHNA and CDR2 as YNFKEQ. V was clipped by 0 bases and J by 4 bases, with 12 bases between them. The length of the CDR3 is 15 residues. DNA for the CDR3: TGTGCCAGCAGCCAAGACTCGACGGTCATCTATGGCTACACCTTC. Translating gives CASSQDSTVIYGYTF.

There are a few counts of this clonotype. The genes are TRBV5-8 and TRBJ1-1; D is unresolved. Trimming stripped 0 bases from V and 1 base from J, with 10 bases between. This CDR3 has 15 amino acids. Germline lookup yields CDR1 SGHTS and CDR2 YDEGEE. DNA of the CDR3: TGTGCCAGCAGCTTGGACGAGGGCTCGAACACTGAAGCTTTCTTT. Translation gives CASSLDEGSNTEAFF.

There are a few counts of this clonotype. The chain is built from TRBV28 and TRBJ1-2; D possibly corresponds to TRBD1 (5 bases). CDR3 length: 13 residues. Trimming removed 7 bases at V and 6 bases at J, with 15 bases between. The germline V gene has CDR1 MDHEN and CDR2 SYDVKM. The CDR3 loop is CASKLGEWHGYTF. CDR3 nucleotide sequence: TGTGCCAGCAAGTTGGGGGAATGGCATGGCTACACCTTC.

This clonotype appeared many times. The V and J genes are TRBV7-9 and TRBJ1-2, with TRBD1 matching over 12 bases. J lost 7 bases, V lost 5 bases, and 8 bases had no gene match. CDR3 length equals 15 residues. Germline CDR1 and CDR2: SEHNR and FQNEAQ (reference sequence). The CDR3 bases are TGTGCCAGCAGCCCGCCGGGACAGGGGGCATCTGGCTACACCTTC. Translated: CASSPPGQGASGYTF. The full variable domain, completed using reference TRBV7-9 and TRBJ1-2, is DTGVSQNPRHKITKRGQNVTFRCDPISEHNRLYWYRQTLGQGPEFLTYFQNEAQLEKSRLLSDRFSAERPKGSFSTLEIQRTEQGDSAMYLCASSPPGQGASGYTFGSGTRLTVV.

This chain links TRBV29-1 with TRBJ2-7; D is possibly TRBD2 (5 bases). The CDR3 covers 14 residues. Trimming stripped 4 bases from V and 4 bases from J, with 17 bases between. Looked up from germline, CDR1 is SQVTM and CDR2 is ANQGSEA. DNA of the CDR3: TGCAGCGTTGGGTCAGGACTGGGAAGGTACGAGCAGTACTTC. Translating gives CSVGSGLGRYEQYF.

The gene calls are TRBV28 and TRBJ1-5; 8 positions match TRBD1. CDR3 size: 14 residues. Germline CDR1 is MDHEN and CDR2 is SYDVKM. V lost 7 bases to trimming and J lost 9 bases; unmatched junction nucleotides: 11. CDR3 region: CASTDRGPLGPQHF. DNA for the CDR3: TGTGCCAGCACCGACAGGGGACCCTTAGGGCCCCAGCATTTT. The entire variable domain, with the rest obtained from reference TRBV28 and TRBJ1-5, is as follows: DVKVTQSSRYLVKRTGEKVFLECVQDMDHENMFWYRQDPGLGLRLIYFSYDVKMKEKGDIPEGYSVSREKKERFSLILESASTNQTSMYLCASTDRGPLGPQHFGDGTRLSIL.

This clonotype was recorded at least ten times. The V gene is TRBV28, the J gene TRBJ2-3, with D perhaps matching TRBD2 (6 bases). V lost 3 bases, J lost 1 base, and 11 bases lay in between. This CDR3 has 15 residues. Germline V gene data show CDR1 as MDHEN and CDR2 as SYDVKM. The CDR3 reads CASSFLSGRTDTQYF. In nucleotides, the CDR3 is TGTGCCAGCAGTTTCCTTAGCGGCCGCACAGATACGCAGTATTTT.

In its sample, this clonotype was seen many times. The rearrangement uses TRBV5-1 and TRBJ2-7; D remains unclear. CDR3 size: 13 residues. V gave up 3 bases and J gave up 2 bases, with 9 bases separating them. CDR1 is SGHRS and CDR2 is YFSETQ in the germline V gene. In DNA form, the CDR3 reads TGCGCCAGCAGCTCTACAGAGACCTACGAGCAGTACTTC. Amino acids: CASSSTETYEQYF.

This clonotype appeared many times. The chain carries TRBV12-3 or TRBV12-4 and TRBJ1-4; D uncertain. V lost 4 bases and J lost 8, with 11 bases in between. The CDR3 loop spans 13 amino acids. CDR3 residues: CASSYGSLEKLFF. DNA for the CDR3: TGTGCCAGCAGTTATGGCAGTCTGGAAAAACTGTTTTTT.

V and J are TRBV7-9 and TRBJ2-3, with D possibly TRBD2 on 6 matching bases. CDR1 and CDR2 (germline): SEHNR, FQNEAQ (reference sequence). The V end was cut by 5 bases, the J end by 11 bases, with 26 bases between. The CDR3 contains 16 residues. The CDR3 here is CASSAGTAEGPAKQYF. The CDR3 region has the DNA TGTGCCAGCAGCGCCGGGACGGCGGAGGGCCCAGCAAAGCAGTATTTT.

The V and J genes are TRBV28 and TRBJ2-4; D call uncertain. Trimming removed 9 bases from V and 0 bases from J, with 9 bases in between. CDR3 size: 13 residues. Germline V lookup: CDR1 MDHEN, CDR2 SYDVKM. The CDR3 DNA reads as TGTGCCAGTGGGCCTTCAGCCAAAAACATTCAGTACTTC. Residues: CASGPSAKNIQYF.